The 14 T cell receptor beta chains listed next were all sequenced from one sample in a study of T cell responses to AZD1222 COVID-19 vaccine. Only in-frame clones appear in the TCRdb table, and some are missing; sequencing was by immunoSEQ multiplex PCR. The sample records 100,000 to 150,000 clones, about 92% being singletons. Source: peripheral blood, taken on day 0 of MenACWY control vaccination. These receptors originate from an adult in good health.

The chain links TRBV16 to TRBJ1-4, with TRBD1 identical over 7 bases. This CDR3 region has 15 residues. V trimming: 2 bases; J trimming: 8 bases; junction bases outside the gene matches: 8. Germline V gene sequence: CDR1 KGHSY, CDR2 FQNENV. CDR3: CASSQIDRVGEKLFF. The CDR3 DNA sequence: TGTGCCAGCAGCCAAATCGACAGGGTTGGGGAAAAACTGTTTTTT.

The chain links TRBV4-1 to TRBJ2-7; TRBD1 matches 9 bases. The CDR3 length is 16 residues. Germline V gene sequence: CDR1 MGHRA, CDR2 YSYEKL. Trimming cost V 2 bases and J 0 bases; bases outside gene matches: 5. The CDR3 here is CASSQPGTGLSYEQYF. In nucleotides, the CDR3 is TGCGCCAGCAGCCAACCCGGGACAGGGCTCTCCTACGAGCAGTACTTC.

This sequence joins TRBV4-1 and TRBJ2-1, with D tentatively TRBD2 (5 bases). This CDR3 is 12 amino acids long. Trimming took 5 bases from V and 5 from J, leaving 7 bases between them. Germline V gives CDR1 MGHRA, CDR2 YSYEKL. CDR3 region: CASSGENNEQFF. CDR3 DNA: TGCGCCAGCAGCGGGGAGAACAATGAGCAGTTCTTC.

The CDR3 coding sequence is TGTGCCAGCCAGGACAGTGGCACAGATACGCAGTATTTT. It yields the protein CASQDSGTDTQYF. The rearrangement uses TRBV7-9 and TRBJ2-3; possible D gene TRBD1, 6 bases. CDR1 is SEHNR, CDR2 FQNEAQ, per germline (reference sequence). V was pared by 8 bases and J by 1 base, with 10 bases between. The CDR3 contains 13 residues.

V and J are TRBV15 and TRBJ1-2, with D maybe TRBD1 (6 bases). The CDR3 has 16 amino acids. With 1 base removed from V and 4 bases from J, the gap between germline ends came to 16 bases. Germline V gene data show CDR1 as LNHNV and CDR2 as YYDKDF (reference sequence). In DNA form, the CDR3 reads TGTGCCACCAGCAGAGTCCCCCCCACAGGGACCTATGGCTACACCTTC. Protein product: CATSRVPPTGTYGYTF.

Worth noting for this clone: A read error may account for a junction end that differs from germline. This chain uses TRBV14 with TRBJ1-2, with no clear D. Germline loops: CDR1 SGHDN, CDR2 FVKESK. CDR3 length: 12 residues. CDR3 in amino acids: CASSQDRGTLGF. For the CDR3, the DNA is TGTGCCAGCAGCCAAGATCGAGGAACCCTGGGCTTC. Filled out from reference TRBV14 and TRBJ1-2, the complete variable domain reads EAGVTQFPSHSVIEKGQTVTLRCDPISGHDNLYWYRRVMGKEIKFLLHFVKESKQDESGMPNNRFLAERTGGTYSTLKVQPAELEDSGVYFCASSQDRGTLGFGSGTRLTVV.

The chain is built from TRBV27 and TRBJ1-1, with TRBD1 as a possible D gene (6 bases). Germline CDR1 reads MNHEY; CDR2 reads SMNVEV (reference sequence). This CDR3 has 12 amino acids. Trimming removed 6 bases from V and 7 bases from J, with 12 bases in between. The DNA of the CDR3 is TGTGCCAGCAGACTCAGGGGTGGTGAAGCTTTCTTT. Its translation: CASRLRGGEAFF.

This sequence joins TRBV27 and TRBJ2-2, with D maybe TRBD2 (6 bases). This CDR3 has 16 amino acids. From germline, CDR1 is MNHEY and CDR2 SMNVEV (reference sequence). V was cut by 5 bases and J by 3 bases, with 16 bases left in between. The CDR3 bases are TGTGCCAGCAGTCACCCCCCCGGGGAGGACACCGGGGAGCTGTTTTTT. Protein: CASSHPPGEDTGELFF.

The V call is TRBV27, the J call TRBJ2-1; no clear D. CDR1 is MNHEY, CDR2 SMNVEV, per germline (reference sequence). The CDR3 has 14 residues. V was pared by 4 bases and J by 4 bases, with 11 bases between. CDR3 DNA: TGTGCCAGCAGTTATAGTGCTGGATACAATGAGCAGTTCTTC. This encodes CASSYSAGYNEQFF.

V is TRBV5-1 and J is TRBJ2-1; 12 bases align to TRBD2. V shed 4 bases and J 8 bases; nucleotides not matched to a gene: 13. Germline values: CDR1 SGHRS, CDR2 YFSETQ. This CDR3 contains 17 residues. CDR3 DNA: TGCGCCAGCAGCCCACCAGGACTAGCGGGATCCGTCGATGAGCAGTTCTTC. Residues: CASSPPGLAGSVDEQFF.

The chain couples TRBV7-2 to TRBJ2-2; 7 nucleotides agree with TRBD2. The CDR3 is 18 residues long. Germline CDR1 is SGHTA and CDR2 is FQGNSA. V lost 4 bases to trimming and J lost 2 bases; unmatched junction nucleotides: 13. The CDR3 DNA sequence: TGTGCCAGCAGCTCCTCATATAGCGGGCGACCTAACACCGGGGAGCTGTTTTTT. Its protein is CASSSSYSGRPNTGELFF.

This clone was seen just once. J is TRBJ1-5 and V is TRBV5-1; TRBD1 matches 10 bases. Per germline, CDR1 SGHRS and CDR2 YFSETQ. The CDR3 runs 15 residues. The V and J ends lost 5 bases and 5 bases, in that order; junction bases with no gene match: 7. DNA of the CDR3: TGCGCCAGCAGTTCTTCCGGGACAGGGGATCAGCCCCAGCATTTT. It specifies CASSSSGTGDQPQHF. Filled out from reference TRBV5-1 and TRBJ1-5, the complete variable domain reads KAGVTQTPRYLIKTRGQQVTLSCSPISGHRSVSWYQQTPGQGLQFLFEYFSETQRNKGNFPGRFSGRQFSNSRSEMNVSTLELGDSALYLCASSSSGTGDQPQHFGDGTRLSIL.

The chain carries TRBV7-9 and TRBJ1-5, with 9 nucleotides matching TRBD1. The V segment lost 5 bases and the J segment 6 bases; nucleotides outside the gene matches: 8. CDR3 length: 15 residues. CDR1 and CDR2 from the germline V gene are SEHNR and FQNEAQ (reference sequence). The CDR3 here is CASSGDREEGQPQHF. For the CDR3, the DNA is TGTGCCAGCAGCGGGGACAGGGAGGAAGGTCAGCCCCAGCATTTT.

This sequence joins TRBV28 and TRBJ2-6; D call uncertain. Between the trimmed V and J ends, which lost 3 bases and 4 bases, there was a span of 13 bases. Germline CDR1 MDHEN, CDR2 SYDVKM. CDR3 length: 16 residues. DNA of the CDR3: TGTGCCAGCAGTTTCCCTTTCCCCAGCGGGGCCAACGTCCTGACTTTC. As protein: CASSFPFPSGANVLTF.